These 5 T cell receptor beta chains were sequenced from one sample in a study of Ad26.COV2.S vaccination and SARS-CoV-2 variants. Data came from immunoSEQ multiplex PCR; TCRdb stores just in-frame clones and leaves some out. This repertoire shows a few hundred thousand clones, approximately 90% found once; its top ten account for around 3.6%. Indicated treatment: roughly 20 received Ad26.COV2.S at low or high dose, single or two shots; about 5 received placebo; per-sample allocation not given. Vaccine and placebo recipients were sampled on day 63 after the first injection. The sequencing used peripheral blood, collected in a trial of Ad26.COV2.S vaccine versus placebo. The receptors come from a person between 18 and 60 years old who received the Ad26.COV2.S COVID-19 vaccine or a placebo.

This chain's CDR3 is CASSLEKGGGNTIYF. CDR3 coding DNA: TGCGCCAGCAGCTTGGAGAAAGGAGGTGGAAACACCATATATTTT. This chain links TRBV5-1 with TRBJ1-3; D is undetermined. The CDR3 covers 15 residues. CDR1 SGHRS and CDR2 YFSETQ come from the germline V gene. V lost 0 bases, J lost 3 bases, and 10 bases lay in between.

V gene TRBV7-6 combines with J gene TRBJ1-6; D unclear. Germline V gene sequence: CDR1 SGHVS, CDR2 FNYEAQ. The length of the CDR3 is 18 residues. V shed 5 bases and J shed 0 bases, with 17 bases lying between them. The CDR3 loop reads CASSPHPPGRSYNSPLHF. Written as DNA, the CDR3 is TGTGCCAGCAGCCCGCACCCCCCCGGACGCTCCTATAATTCACCCCTCCACTTT.

The CDR3 bases are TGTGCCAGCAGCCTTGCGGGAGATACGCAGTATTTT. Residues: CASSLAGDTQYF. The J gene is TRBJ2-3, the V gene TRBV3-1 (or the pseudogene TRBV3-2), with D possibly matching TRBD2 (5 bases). Germline V CDR1 and CDR2: LGHDT, YNNKEL (reference sequence). The CDR3 covers 12 residues. The V and J ends lost 4 bases and 5 bases respectively, with 7 bases between them.

The CDR3 nucleotides read TGTGCCAGCAGCTTGGGGCGGGGGGGCCCGGATGAGCAGTTCTTC. Protein sequence: CASSLGRGGPDEQFF. The chain has TRBV11-2 and TRBJ2-1, with 9 bases that match TRBD2. Germline V CDR1 and CDR2: SGHAT, FQNNGV. After removal of 3 bases from V and 8 bases from J, the junction contained 8 bases not matched to a gene. This CDR3 comprises 15 residues.

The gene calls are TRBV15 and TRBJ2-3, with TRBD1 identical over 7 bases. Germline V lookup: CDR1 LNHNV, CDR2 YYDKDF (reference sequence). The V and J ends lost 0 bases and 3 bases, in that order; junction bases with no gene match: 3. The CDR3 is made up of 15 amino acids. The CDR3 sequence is CATSREGGGTDTQYF. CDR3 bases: TGTGCCACCAGCAGAGAAGGGGGCGGAACAGATACGCAGTATTTT.